This is a list of T cell receptor beta chains from one sample in a study of shared clonotypes between healthy human individuals. Profiled with immunoSEQ multiplex PCR; TCRdb holds only in-frame clones, not every one. The profile shows hundreds of thousands of clones, around 97% of them singletons. Sequenced material: naive CD4+ T cells sorted from blood. The receptors were sampled from a woman aged 25 to 39 in good health. Each CDR3 is given with its conserved first and last residue. D genes are given only for firm matches. Where a row states a size, it is once, few, many or the class of an expanded clone; other rows omit it.

d_call	cdr3_length	clone_size	v_call	j_call	cdr3_aa	cdr3_nt
-	11	few	TRBV4-1	TRBJ2-1	CASSQGPEQFF	TGCGCCAGCAGCCAAGGTCCTGAGCAGTTCTTC
TRBD2	15	-	TRBV6-1	TRBJ2-7	CASRGLAGVSYEQYF	TGTGCCAGCAGGGGACTAGCGGGAGTCTCCTACGAGCAGTACTTC
-	15	-	TRBV28	TRBJ2-3	CASSLGGLSTDTQYF	TGTGCCAGCAGCCTGGGCGGGCTTAGCACAGATACGCAGTATTTT
TRBD2	15	-	TRBV6-1	TRBJ2-7	CASSSVTSGTYEQYF	TGTGCCAGCAGTTCTGTCACTAGCGGCACCTACGAGCAGTACTTC
-	14	-	TRBV7-8	TRBJ2-3	CASSPDGVTDTQYF	TGTGCCAGCAGCCCGGACGGGGTGACAGATACGCAGTATTTT
TRBD1	15	-	TRBV28	TRBJ2-3	CASSVRGQYTDTQYF	TGTGCCAGCAGTGTACGGGGACAGTACACAGATACGCAGTATTTT
TRBD1	15	-	TRBV10-1	TRBJ2-1	CASSELTGKDNEQFF	TGCGCCAGCAGTGAGTTGACAGGGAAGGACAATGAGCAGTTCTTC
TRBD2	15	-	TRBV2	TRBJ2-2	CASVRMSGSSGELFF	TGTGCCAGCGTCCGGATGAGCGGGAGTTCCGGGGAGCTGTTTTTT
-	12	-	TRBV18	TRBJ2-1	CASSPRGYEQFF	TGTGCCAGCTCACCACGTGGGTATGAGCAGTTCTTC
-	13	-	TRBV28	TRBJ2-5	CASSLNRVETQYF	TGTGCCAGCAGTTTAAACAGGGTCGAGACCCAGTACTTC
-	16	-	TRBV28	TRBJ1-4	CASTPAGEGNDGKLFF	TGTGCCAGCACCCCGGCGGGGGAGGGCAATGATGGAAAACTGTTTTTT
TRBD1	16	-	TRBV10-3	TRBJ1-4	CATMTGSGATNEKLFF	TGTGCCACCATGACAGGGTCGGGGGCAACTAATGAAAAACTGTTTTTT
-	17	-	TRBV7-2	TRBJ1-3	CASSLVPRGVTGNTIYF	TGTGCCAGCAGCTTAGTCCCTCGAGGGGTGACCGGAAACACCATATATTTT
-	14	once	TRBV18	TRBJ1-6	CASSQTDVGSPLHF	TGTGCCAGCTCACAGACCGACGTCGGTTCACCCCTCCACTTT
-	15	-	TRBV2	TRBJ2-2	CASGLRQGLARELFF	TGTGCCAGCGGGTTGCGGCAGGGGCTGGCCCGGGAGCTGTTTTTT
-	11	once	TRBV7-9	TRBJ2-1	CASSLAPEQFF	TGTGCCAGCAGCTTAGCTCCAGAGCAGTTCTTC
TRBD2	16	-	TRBV11-2	TRBJ2-1	CASSLALHSGYNEQFF	TGTGCCAGCAGCTTAGCTCTCCATAGCGGGTACAATGAGCAGTTCTTC
TRBD1	14	-	TRBV5-5	TRBJ1-2	CASSLWTGNYGYTF	TGTGCCAGCAGCTTGTGGACAGGGAACTATGGCTACACCTTC
-	13	-	TRBV2	TRBJ2-7	CASRVTGIYEQYF	TGTGCCAGCAGGGTGACTGGTATCTACGAGCAGTACTTC
-	13	-	TRBV10-3	TRBJ1-5	CAISDGSGQPQHF	TGTGCCATCAGTGACGGCAGTGGTCAGCCCCAGCATTTT
-	15	-	TRBV5-1	TRBJ2-1	CASSLDLPSYNEQFF	TGCGCCAGCAGCTTGGACCTTCCCTCCTACAATGAGCAGTTCTTC
-	13	-	TRBV6-5	TRBJ2-5	CASSRQGPETQYF	TGTGCCAGCAGTCGCCAGGGCCCAGAGACCCAGTACTTC
TRBD1	14	-	TRBV28	TRBJ1-4	CASSPGQPNEKLFF	TGTGCCAGCAGTCCGGGACAGCCTAATGAAAAACTGTTTTTT
-	14	-	TRBV2	TRBJ1-5	CASRANSVNQPQHF	TGTGCCAGCAGAGCAAACTCCGTCAATCAGCCCCAGCATTTT
TRBD2	17	-	TRBV5-1	TRBJ2-1	CASSSASGRSSYNEQFF	TGCGCCAGCAGCTCCGCTAGCGGGAGGAGCTCCTACAATGAGCAGTTCTTC
-	11	-	TRBV7-9	TRBJ1-2	CASSSNYGYTF	TGTGCCAGCAGCTCCAACTATGGCTACACCTTC
TRBD1	16	-	TRBV18	TRBJ2-7	CASSPSGTVLPYEQYF	TGTGCCAGCTCACCGTCCGGGACAGTCTTACCCTACGAGCAGTACTTC
-	13	-	TRBV28	TRBJ2-7	CASSPGQTGEQYF	TGTGCCAGCAGCCCTGGCCAAACGGGCGAGCAGTACTTC
-	10	-	TRBV20-1	TRBJ2-7	CSARRGEQYF	TGCAGTGCTAGGCGTGGCGAGCAGTACTTC
-	15	-	TRBV5-5	TRBJ2-2	CASSNLDRNTGELFF	TGTGCCAGCAGCAATCTGGACAGGAACACCGGGGAGCTGTTTTTT
-	14	few	TRBV28	TRBJ1-5	CASSSSDRNQPQHF	-
-	14	once	TRBV28	TRBJ1-1	CASSFSDMNTEAFF	TGTGCCAGCAGTTTTTCAGATATGAACACTGAAGCTTTCTTT
TRBD1	15	-	TRBV15	TRBJ2-7	CATGRDRLISYEQYF	TGTGCCACGGGGCGGGACAGGTTGATCTCCTACGAGCAGTACTTC
-	15	-	TRBV11-1	TRBJ2-7	CASSLVASEFYEQYF	TGTGCCAGCAGCTTAGTGGCTAGCGAGTTCTACGAGCAGTACTTC
TRBD2	13	-	TRBV7-9	TRBJ2-7	CASSLYPSGEQYF	TGTGCCAGCAGCTTATATCCTAGCGGGGAGCAGTACTTC
-	14	-	TRBV14	TRBJ2-1	CASSQAYSYNEQFF	TGTGCCAGCAGCCAAGCTTACAGTTACAATGAGCAGTTCTTC
TRBD1	16	-	TRBV5-1	TRBJ2-7	CASSPGYRGDNYEQYF	TGCGCCAGCAGCCCGGGATACAGGGGCGATAACTACGAGCAGTACTTC
TRBD1	16	-	TRBV5-1	TRBJ2-6	CASSATGSSGANVLTF	TGCGCCAGCAGCGCGACAGGGAGCTCTGGGGCCAACGTCCTGACTTTC
-	13	-	TRBV18	TRBJ2-2	CASSTTGTGELFF	TGTGCCAGCTCAACGACAGGTACCGGGGAGCTGTTTTTT
-	13	-	TRBV28	TRBJ1-2	CASSLTVPNGYTF	TGTGCCAGCAGCCTGACAGTACCAAATGGCTACACCTTC
-	14	-	TRBV2	TRBJ2-1	CASNSWMQRHEQFF	TGTGCCAGCAATTCCTGGATGCAGCGGCATGAGCAGTTCTTC
-	13	-	TRBV29-1	TRBJ2-7	CSVAHRLTYEQYF	TGCAGCGTTGCTCATAGACTTACCTACGAGCAGTACTTC
TRBD2	16	-	TRBV10-2	TRBJ2-2	CASSESYGRAPGELFF	TGCGCCAGCAGTGAGTCATACGGGAGGGCCCCCGGGGAGCTGTTTTTT
TRBD1	15	-	TRBV5-1	TRBJ2-5	CASSLVGQGTETQYF	TGCGCCAGCAGCTTGGTTGGACAGGGTACAGAGACCCAGTACTTC
-	14	-	TRBV19	TRBJ2-7	CASSISGQLLEQYF	TGTGCCAGTAGTATATCTGGACAGCTGCTCGAGCAGTACTTC
TRBD1	18	-	TRBV9	TRBJ2-1	CASSVVGEEGTGYNEQFF	TGTGCCAGCAGCGTAGTAGGGGAGGAGGGGACAGGGTACAATGAGCAGTTCTTC
-	12	-	TRBV30	TRBJ1-2	CAWSTANYGYTF	TGTGCCTGGAGTACGGCGAACTATGGCTACACCTTC
-	15	-	TRBV4-2	TRBJ2-3	CASSLRRELTDTQYF	TGTGCCAGCAGCCTTCGACGCGAACTCACAGATACGCAGTATTTT
TRBD1	13	-	TRBV6-4	TRBJ1-1	CASSDDRDTEAFF	TGTGCCAGCAGTGACGACAGGGACACTGAAGCTTTCTTT
-	13	-	TRBV6-5	TRBJ2-7	CASSYGPIYEQYF	TGTGCCAGCAGTTACGGGCCCATCTACGAGCAGTACTTC
TRBD2	17	-	TRBV19	TRBJ2-7	CASSIYYGTSGTYEQYF	TGTGCCAGTAGTATTTACTACGGGACTAGCGGGACCTACGAGCAGTACTTC
TRBD2	16	-	TRBV27	TRBJ2-3	CASSPSVAGGTDTQYF	TGTGCCAGCAGTCCGAGCGTAGCGGGAGGCACAGATACGCAGTATTTT
-	14	-	TRBV5-4	TRBJ1-4	CASSFGGPNEKLFF	TGTGCCAGCAGCTTTGGAGGTCCTAATGAAAAACTGTTTTTT
TRBD2	16	-	TRBV6-5	TRBJ2-5	CASSSGVAGTQETQYF	TGTGCCAGCAGTTCGGGGGTAGCGGGTACACAAGAGACCCAGTACTTC
-	15	-	TRBV28	TRBJ2-2	CASSSGRFRSGELFF	TGTGCCAGCAGTTCGGGTCGATTTCGATCCGGGGAGCTGTTTTTT
TRBD1	14	-	TRBV5-4	TRBJ2-7	CASRKDRGTYEQYF	TGTGCCAGCAGAAAAGACAGGGGCACCTACGAGCAGTACTTC
TRBD1	14	-	TRBV11-2	TRBJ1-1	CASTRQGMNTEAFF	TGTGCCAGCACCCGACAGGGAATGAACACTGAAGCTTTCTTT
TRBD2	13	-	TRBV10-3	TRBJ2-3	CAITSADTDTQYF	TGTGCCATTACTAGCGCTGACACAGATACGCAGTATTTT
-	16	-	TRBV11-1	TRBJ2-2	CASSPLAVLNTGELFF	TGTGCCAGCAGCCCCCTCGCAGTTTTGAACACCGGGGAGCTGTTTTTT
-	16	once	TRBV2	TRBJ2-2	CASGETRSVETGELFF	TGTGCCAGCGGGGAGACTAGGTCAGTCGAGACCGGGGAGCTGTTTTTT